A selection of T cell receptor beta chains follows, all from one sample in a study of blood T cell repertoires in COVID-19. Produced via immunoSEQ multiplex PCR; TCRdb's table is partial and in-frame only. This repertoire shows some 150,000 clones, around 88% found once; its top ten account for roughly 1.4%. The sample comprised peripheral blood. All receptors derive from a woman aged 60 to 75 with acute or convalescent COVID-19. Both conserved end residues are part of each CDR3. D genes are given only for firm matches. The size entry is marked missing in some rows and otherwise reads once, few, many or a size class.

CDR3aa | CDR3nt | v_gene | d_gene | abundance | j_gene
CASSPQMGGTFYNEQFF | TGCGCCAGCAGCCCACAGATGGGGGGGACGTTCTACAATGAGCAGTTCTTC | TRBV4-3 | TRBD2 | once | TRBJ2-1
CASSQDWTGGYEQYF | TGTGCCAGCAGCCAAGACTGGACAGGGGGCTACGAGCAGTACTTC | TRBV4-2 | TRBD1 | NA | TRBJ2-7
CASSPGQGYLNTEAFF | TGTGCCAGCTCACCGGGGCAGGGCTACTTGAACACTGAAGCTTTCTTT | TRBV18 | NA | NA | TRBJ1-1
CAPRGDRARIMNTEAFF | TGTGCCCCCCGAGGCGACAGGGCTCGAATTATGAACACTGAAGCTTTCTTT | TRBV25-1 | TRBD1 | NA | TRBJ1-1
CASSEVSGGYQPQHF | TGTGCCAGCAGTGAAGTCTCGGGGGGCTATCAGCCCCAGCATTTT | TRBV6-1 | NA | NA | TRBJ1-5
CASSPRQGAAGNTIYF | TGTGCCAGCTCACCACGACAGGGGGCAGCTGGAAACACCATATATTTT | TRBV18 | TRBD1 | few | TRBJ1-3
CAWSVGQGFYGYTF | TGTGCCTGGAGTGTCGGTCAGGGCTTCTATGGCTACACCTTC | TRBV30 | NA | NA | TRBJ1-2
CASSLGGQDLYGYTF | TGTGCCAGCAGCTTAGGGGGACAAGACTTATATGGCTACACCTTC | TRBV7-2 | NA | NA | TRBJ1-2
CSVGTGGATGELFF | TGCAGCGTAGGGACAGGGGGTGCCACCGGGGAGCTGTTTTTT | TRBV29-1 | TRBD1 | NA | TRBJ2-2
CAWTGGGTGVILRSPLHF | TGTGCCTGGACCGGGGGTGGGACAGGGGTAATCCTTCGTTCACCCCTCCACTTT | TRBV30 | TRBD1 | NA | TRBJ1-6
CASSGLPGGGGVLTLDTQYF | TGTGCCAGCAGCGGTCTCCCAGGTGGCGGGGGTGTCCTCACGCTCGATACGCAGTATTTT | TRBV9 | TRBD2 | NA | TRBJ2-3
CSVAKQEGTEAFF | TGCAGCGTTGCAAAACAGGAGGGCACTGAAGCTTTCTTT | TRBV29-1 | NA | NA | TRBJ1-1
CASSLQGEGETQYF | TGCGCCAGCAGCTTACAGGGTGAGGGGGAGACCCAGTACTTC | TRBV5-1 | NA | NA | TRBJ2-5
CASRTGAEAFF | TGTGCCAGTAGGACAGGGGCTGAAGCTTTCTTT | TRBV19 | TRBD1 | NA | TRBJ1-1
CASSTSDRNYGYTF | TGTGCCAGCAGCACCTCGGACAGGAACTATGGCTACACCTTC | TRBV11-2 | TRBD1 | NA | TRBJ1-2
CASRMDSPNQPQHF | TGTGCCAGCAGGATGGACAGTCCCAATCAGCCCCAGCATTTT | TRBV2 | NA | NA | TRBJ1-5
CASSLDRGGSYEQYF | TGTGCCAGCAGCTTGGACAGGGGGGGCTCCTACGAGCAGTACTTC | TRBV5-4 | NA | NA | TRBJ2-7
CASSLQGFSYEQYF | TGCGCCAGCAGCTTGCAGGGCTTCAGCTACGAGCAGTACTTC | TRBV5-1 | NA | NA | TRBJ2-7
CASSLSAGGRDTQYF | TGTGCCAGCAGCTTATCGGCGGGGGGGAGAGATACGCAGTATTTT | TRBV7-2 | TRBD2 | NA | TRBJ2-3
CASSLATSGGGVQYF | TGTGCCAGCAGCTTAGCAACTAGCGGGGGGGGCGTACAGTACTTC | TRBV7-2 | TRBD2 | NA | TRBJ2-7
CASSMNSVPPTNEKLFF | TGTGCCAGTAGTATGAATTCGGTTCCTCCAACTAATGAAAAACTGTTTTTT | TRBV19 | NA | few | TRBJ1-4
CASSRQGYQPQHF | TGTGCCAGCAGTCGTCAGGGTTATCAGCCCCAGCATTTT | TRBV6-5 | NA | NA | TRBJ1-5
CASSQDRPSWTGGSQHYGYTF | TGCGCCAGCAGCCAAGATAGGCCGAGTTGGACAGGGGGTAGTCAGCACTATGGCTACACCTTC | TRBV4-1 | TRBD1 | NA | TRBJ1-2
CASSSMDKPGLGQPQHF | TGTGCCAGCAGCTCCATGGACAAGCCGGGTTTGGGGCAGCCCCAGCATTTT | TRBV5-6 | NA | NA | TRBJ1-5
CASTRTGRNEQFF | TGTGCCAGCACACGGACAGGGAGGAATGAGCAGTTCTTC | TRBV6-5 | TRBD1 | NA | TRBJ2-1
CSVERQGETQYF | TGCAGCGTTGAGAGGCAGGGTGAGACCCAGTACTTC | TRBV29-1 | NA | NA | TRBJ2-5
CASRLGTAFYEQYF | TGTGCCAGCAGACTGGGGACAGCTTTTTACGAGCAGTACTTC | TRBV6-5 | TRBD1 | once | TRBJ2-7
CASSIGEDSGLEKLFF | TGTGCCAGCAGCATAGGAGAGGACAGCGGCTTGGAAAAACTGTTTTTT | TRBV7-3 | NA | NA | TRBJ1-4
CASSQAGTSGGAFSYEQYF | TGCGCCAGCAGCCAAGCTGGGACTAGCGGGGGAGCATTCTCCTACGAGCAGTACTTC | TRBV4-1 | TRBD2 | NA | TRBJ2-7
CASSPLGGFGNTIYF | TGCGCCAGCAGCCCTTTAGGGGGCTTTGGAAACACCATATATTTT | TRBV4-3 | TRBD1 | NA | TRBJ1-3
CASSAGQMNTEAFF | TGTGCCAGCAGCGCGGGACAGATGAACACTGAAGCTTTCTTT | TRBV9 | TRBD1 | NA | TRBJ1-1
CAISLTSGGITDTQYF | TGTGCCATCAGCTTGACTAGCGGGGGGATCACAGATACGCAGTATTTT | TRBV10-3 | TRBD2 | once | TRBJ2-3
CAVGPGQGGYGYTF | TGTGCCGTAGGTCCGGGACAGGGGGGGTATGGCTACACCTTC | TRBV27 | TRBD1 | NA | TRBJ1-2
CASSITYNEQFF | TGTGCCAGTAGTATTACATACAATGAGCAGTTCTTC | TRBV19 | NA | NA | TRBJ2-1
CASSQSQGQLETQYF | TGCGCCAGCAGCCAATCTCAGGGACAGTTAGAGACCCAGTACTTC | TRBV4-1 | TRBD1 | NA | TRBJ2-5
CATSDPPGQGFNEQFF | TGTGCCACCAGTGATCCTCCGGGACAGGGGTTCAATGAGCAGTTCTTC | TRBV24-1 | TRBD1 | NA | TRBJ2-1
CASSLVPDSNYGYTF | TGTGCCAGCAGCTTGGTTCCAGATTCTAACTATGGCTACACCTTC | TRBV5-5 | NA | NA | TRBJ1-2
CASSYRGTDSYNEQFF | TGTGCCAGCAGTTACCGCGGGACGGACTCCTACAATGAGCAGTTCTTC | TRBV6-5 | NA | NA | TRBJ2-1
CASRPGGGVNTGELFF | TGTGCCAGCAGACCTGGGGGAGGAGTAAACACCGGGGAGCTGTTTTTT | TRBV7-2 | NA | NA | TRBJ2-2
CASSLNRVAGELFF | TGTGCCAGCAGCTTAAACAGGGTCGCCGGGGAGCTGTTTTTT | TRBV6-2/TRBV6-3 | NA | NA | TRBJ2-2
CASSYFSGELFF | TGTGCCAGCAGTTATTTCTCCGGGGAGCTGTTTTTT | TRBV6-5 | NA | NA | TRBJ2-2
CASSHPDRLPYNEQFF | TGTGCCAGCAGTCACCCGGACAGGCTCCCCTACAATGAGCAGTTCTTC | TRBV28 | TRBD1 | NA | TRBJ2-1
CASSSGGLNTEAFF | TGTGCCAGCAGCTCAGGGGGTTTGAACACTGAAGCTTTCTTT | TRBV11-3 | TRBD1 | NA | TRBJ1-1
CASSLSFEGRGTGELFF | TGTGCCAGCAGTTTATCGTTCGAGGGCAGGGGGACCGGGGAGCTGTTTTTT | TRBV27 | TRBD1 | NA | TRBJ2-2
CASSQGHQILKETQYF | TGCGCCAGCAGCCAGGGCCACCAGATTCTCAAAGAGACCCAGTACTTC | TRBV4-1 | NA | NA | TRBJ2-5
CASSGQGRDSPLHF | TGTGCCAGCAGTGGACAGGGACGGGATTCACCCCTCCACTTT | TRBV25-1 | TRBD1 | NA | TRBJ1-6
CASRTGPTEAFF | TGTGCCAGCAGGACAGGGCCAACTGAAGCTTTCTTT | TRBV6-5 | TRBD1 | few | TRBJ1-1
CASTRASDDEQFF | TGTGCCAGTACAAGGGCTAGCGACGATGAGCAGTTCTTC | TRBV19 | NA | NA | TRBJ2-1
CASRVRQSNYGYTF | TGCGCCAGCAGGGTTAGACAGAGCAACTATGGCTACACCTTC | TRBV5-1 | NA | NA | TRBJ1-2
CASSSQTNTEAFF | TGTGCCAGCAGCTCACAGACGAACACTGAAGCTTTCTTT | TRBV7-2 | NA | once | TRBJ1-1
CASSQATVRATNEKLFF | TGCGCCAGCAGCCAAGCGACAGTTCGAGCAACTAATGAAAAACTGTTTTTT | TRBV4-3 | NA | NA | TRBJ1-4
CASSWGPGGNQPQHF | TGTGCCAGCAGCTGGGGGCCAGGGGGGAATCAGCCCCAGCATTTT | TRBV9 | TRBD1 | NA | TRBJ1-5
CASSSFRGRETQYF | TGTGCCAGCAGCTCATTCAGGGGTCGGGAGACCCAGTACTTC | TRBV7-9 | NA | NA | TRBJ2-5
CASSLHSNNSPLHF | TGTGCCAGCAGCTTACACAGCAATAATTCACCCCTCCACTTT | TRBV7-3 | NA | NA | TRBJ1-6